These 26 T cell receptor beta chains share one sample of origin, sequenced in a study of molecular identifiers for immune sequencing clone quantification. TCRdb called the PCR reads again in MiXCR, with one record for every CDR3 protein. The sample has about 320,000 distinct CDR3 sequences; over 20% are singletons. The source material was naive CD8+ T cells from blood, with Jurkat cell RNA spiked in. As to subset: FACS-sorted CD8+CD4-CCR7+CD45RA+ naive T cells. The receptors come from a human donor in good health. Some libraries in this study had Jurkat cell RNA spiked in.

This clonotype was seen ten or more times. J is TRBJ1-5 and V is TRBV6-1; 9 nucleotides align to TRBD1. Germline V lookup: CDR1 MNHNS, CDR2 SASEGT. The CDR3 loop spans 18 amino acids. The V gene end was trimmed by 2 bases and the J gene end by 7 bases; junction bases not matched to a gene: 15. The chain's CDR3 is CASSERGQGPLLIQPQHF. The CDR3 DNA reads as TGTGCCAGCAGTGAAAGGGGACAGGGCCCCCTCCTGATCCAGCCCCAGCATTTT.

In its sample, this clonotype was seen many times. The V and J genes are TRBV5-1 and TRBJ1-1; D not resolved. Germline CDR1 SGHRS, CDR2 YFSETQ. Trimming cost V 0 bases and J 3 bases, with 15 bases left between them. This CDR3 is built from 16 residues. DNA for the CDR3: TGCGCCAGCAGCTTGGGGCTGGGTAGTGGTGACACTGAAGCTTTCTTT. It yields the protein CASSLGLGSGDTEAFF.

This sequence joins TRBV9 and TRBJ1-1; D possibly corresponds to TRBD1 (5 bases). Germline lookup yields CDR1 SGDLS and CDR2 YYNGEE. The CDR3 is 14 residues long. V was shortened by 4 bases and J by 5 bases, with 15 bases between the two germline ends. CDR3: CASSPIAGGTEAFF. CDR3 DNA sequence: TGTGCCAGCAGCCCAATAGCCGGGGGAACTGAAGCTTTCTTT.

This clonotype was recorded at least ten times. The chain carries TRBV4-3 and TRBJ2-1, with D possibly TRBD2 on 5 matching bases. Germline V gene data show CDR1 as LGHNA and CDR2 as YSLEER. Trimming stripped 4 bases from V and 4 bases from J, with 11 bases between. The CDR3 totals 14 residues. CDR3: CASSPRRGYNEQFF. In DNA, the CDR3 is TGCGCCAGCAGCCCCCGTCGCGGGTACAATGAGCAGTTCTTC.

This clonotype came up many times. The chain uses TRBV7-9 and TRBJ2-7, with D possibly matching TRBD2 (6 bases). The germline CDR1 and CDR2 sequences are SEHNR and FQNEAQ (reference sequence). V gave up 8 bases and J gave up 3 bases, with 17 bases separating them. The CDR3 runs 14 residues. The CDR3 nucleotides are TGTGCCAGCGCAGGATCGGGGACTCACTACGAGCAGTACTTC. Translated, it gives CASAGSGTHYEQYF.

Many counts were recorded for this clonotype. This chain uses TRBV2 with TRBJ1-1, with unresolved D. Deletions cut 4 bases from V and 5 bases from J, with 14 bases between. The CDR3 extends over 14 amino acids. Looked up from germline, CDR1 is SNHLY and CDR2 is FYNNEI. CDR3 sequence reads: CASSVSVGGTEAFF. CDR3 bases: TGTGCCAGCAGTGTGAGTGTGGGAGGGACTGAAGCTTTCTTT.

As regards this clonotype: This may be a read error, as it is one base from a much larger clone. V gene TRBV7-2 combines with J gene TRBJ2-1; 10 positions match TRBD2. The germline V gene has CDR1 SGHTA and CDR2 FQGNSA. This CDR3 has 16 residues. The trim removed 5 bases at V and 4 bases at J, leaving 8 bases unmatched. This CDR3 reads CASSETTSGLYNEQFF. DNA for the CDR3: TGTGCCAGCAGCGAAACGACTAGCGGGCTTTACAATGAGCAGTTCTTC.

This clonotype was seen a handful of times. The chain links TRBV19 to TRBJ1-1, with TRBD1 as a possible D gene (5 bases). CDR1 is LNHDA, CDR2 SQIVND, per germline (reference sequence). Trimming left V 7 bases short and J 5 bases short, with 20 bases between. This CDR3 is built from 15 residues. CDR3 protein: CASIAIPIRGTEAFF. CDR3 nucleotide sequence: TGTGCCAGTATCGCCATCCCGATTCGGGGGACTGAAGCTTTCTTT.

V is TRBV3-1 and J is TRBJ2-7, with D unresolved. CDR3 length equals 16 residues. The V gene lost 0 bases and the J gene lost 5 bases, with 17 bases spanning the gap. Germline loops: CDR1 LGHDT, CDR2 YNNKEL (reference sequence). Written as DNA, the CDR3 is TGTGCCAGCAGCCAAGATTTAGCCCGCGATTTCGACGAGCAGTACTTC. It translates to CASSQDLARDFDEQYF.

This clonotype showed up many times. The chain is built from TRBV7-6 and TRBJ1-1; 8 nucleotides match TRBD1. The germline CDR1 and CDR2 sequences are SGHVS and FNYEAQ. The length of the CDR3 is 14 residues. The J segment lost 3 bases and the V segment lost 2 bases, leaving 2 bases of the junction unmatched. Here the CDR3 reads CASSLSGGYTEAFF. The CDR3 coding sequence is TGTGCCAGCAGCTTATCAGGGGGCTACACTGAAGCTTTCTTT. The full variable domain, with the rest looked up from reference TRBV7-6 and TRBJ1-1, is GAGVSQSPRYKVTKRGQDVALRCDPISGHVSLYWYRQALGQGPEFLTYFNYEAQQDKSGLPNDRFSAERPEGSISTLTIQRTEQRDSAMYRCASSLSGGYTEAFFGQGTRLTVV.

This clonotype was found many times. This chain joins TRBV5-4 and TRBJ1-3, with unresolved D. Germline-derived CDR1 and CDR2 are SGHNT and YYREEE (reference sequence). The V gene lost 4 bases and the J gene lost 2 bases, with 16 bases spanning the gap. This CDR3 contains 16 residues. CDR3 bases: TGTGCCAGCAGCCGGAAGGGCCAACCGCCTGGAAACACCATATATTTT. Amino acids: CASSRKGQPPGNTIYF.

This clonotype was observed a few times. The chain has TRBV16 and TRBJ2-1, with D unresolved. The CDR3 is 16 residues long. CDR1 and CDR2 from the germline V gene are KGHSY and FQNENV. Trimming pared 7 bases from V and 1 base from J, leaving 17 bases between. DNA of the CDR3: TGTGCCAGCACCTTATCAAGGCCCAGTTCCTACAATGAGCAGTTCTTC. Amino acids: CASTLSRPSSYNEQFF.

This clonotype has more than one count but fewer than ten. CDR3 sequence: CASSHRQITYNEQFF. Here the CDR3 DNA reads TGCGCCAGCAGCCACCGACAGATTACCTACAATGAGCAGTTCTTC. V and J are TRBV4-1 and TRBJ2-1; TRBD1 is a possible D gene (5 bases). The V and J ends lost 3 bases and 2 bases respectively, with 11 bases between them. Germline lookup yields CDR1 MGHRA and CDR2 YSYEKL. The CDR3 sequence is 15 residues long.

This clonotype was seen repeatedly, ten times or more. This chain links TRBV9 with TRBJ2-3, with 8 nucleotides matching TRBD2. Germline V lookup: CDR1 SGDLS, CDR2 YYNGEE. This CDR3 is 16 amino acids long. After removal of 3 bases from V and 4 bases from J, the junction contained 10 bases not matched to a gene. The CDR3 region is CASSGSRGGWADTQYF. The CDR3 nucleotides are TGTGCCAGCAGCGGATCCCGGGGGGGCTGGGCAGATACGCAGTATTTT.

This clonotype occurred many times. The chain employs TRBV27 and TRBJ2-6; 11 bases line up with TRBD1. The CDR3 has 17 amino acids. Trimming took 6 bases from V and 7 from J; bases not matched to a gene: 11. The germline V gene encodes CDR1 MNHEY and CDR2 SMNVEV (reference sequence). The CDR3, as DNA: TGTGCCAGCAGGACAGGACAGGGGGCGTCTGATGCCAACGTCCTGACTTTC. This encodes CASRTGQGASDANVLTF.

This clonotype has at least ten counts. The CDR3 reads CASSLGQAQTEAFF. Written as DNA, the CDR3 is TGTGCCAGCAGCTTGGGACAGGCGCAAACTGAAGCTTTCTTT. This chain links TRBV7-2 with TRBJ1-1; 8 positions match TRBD1. This CDR3 spans 14 amino acids. The V gene's germline CDR1 is SGHTA and CDR2 FQGNSA. The trim removed 3 bases at V and 5 bases at J, leaving 5 bases unmatched.

This clonotype was detected a few times. The chain links TRBV18 to TRBJ2-7; perhaps TRBD2 as D (5 bases). The germline V gene encodes CDR1 KGHSH and CDR2 LQKENI. This CDR3 has 14 amino acids. The V gene lost 2 bases and the J gene lost 6 bases, with 14 bases spanning the gap. The CDR3 region has the DNA TGTGCCAGCTCACCAGAAGAGGGTTGGGGCGAGCAGTACTTC. This sequence encodes CASSPEEGWGEQYF.

This clonotype was seen ten or more times. V is TRBV4-3 and J is TRBJ1-1; a weak D match, TRBD1 (6 bases). V was trimmed by 1 base and J by 4 bases, leaving 13 bases between them. The CDR3 has 15 amino acids. The germline gives CDR1 LGHNA, CDR2 YSLEER. In nucleotides, the CDR3 is TGCGCCAGCAGCCAAGGGGACATTAGTATCACTGAAGCTTTCTTT. Its protein product is CASSQGDISITEAFF.

This clonotype has ten or more counts. J is TRBJ1-5 and V is TRBV12-3 or TRBV12-4; D is undetermined. V lost 2 bases to trimming and J lost 0 bases, with 8 bases between them. The CDR3 loop spans 15 amino acids. CDR3 sequence reads: CASSLSTYSNQPQHF. CDR3 in DNA: TGTGCCAGCAGTTTATCCACGTATAGCAATCAGCCCCAGCATTTT.

This clonotype was counted only a few times. The chain carries TRBV13 and TRBJ1-1; D not resolved. This CDR3 region has 15 residues. Trimming pared 5 bases from V and 1 base from J, leaving 14 bases between. Germline assignment: CDR1 PRHDT and CDR2 FYEKMQ (reference sequence). DNA of the CDR3: TGTGCCAGCAGCCAGGAGGGAGTAAAGAACACTGAAGCTTTCTTT. Encoded protein: CASSQEGVKNTEAFF.

V is TRBV27 and J is TRBJ2-7; D may be TRBD2 (6 bases). Germline V gene data show CDR1 as MNHEY and CDR2 as SMNVEV (reference sequence). This CDR3 has 13 amino acids. V was shortened by 5 bases and J by 5 bases, with 13 bases between the two germline ends. CDR3 coding DNA: TGTGCCAGCAGTCCGGGACTCCTACACGAGCAGTACTTC. This sequence encodes CASSPGLLHEQYF.

For this clonotype: A junction boundary mismatches the germline segment, possibly from a read error. V gene TRBV9 combines with J gene TRBJ1-3; D perhaps matches TRBD1 (6 bases). Germline CDR1 reads SGDLS; CDR2 reads YYNGEE. The CDR3 sequence is 15 residues long. Here the CDR3 DNA reads TGTGCCAGCAGCGGAACAGGGAACCCTGGAAACACCATGTATTTT. Translation gives CASSGTGNPGNTMYF.

This clonotype was counted ten times or more. The rearrangement links TRBV5-1 to TRBJ2-5; the D gene could be TRBD1 or TRBD2 (7 bases each). V was shortened by 5 bases and J by 2 bases, with 22 bases between the two germline ends. CDR1 is SGHRS, CDR2 YFSETQ, per germline. The CDR3 contains 17 residues. In DNA form, the CDR3 reads TGCGCCAGCAGTTCTGGGAGGGGGCCACCTATACAAGAGACCCAGTACTTC. Translation: CASSSGRGPPIQETQYF.

This clonotype appeared many times. The chain employs TRBV27 and TRBJ2-1; 9 bases match TRBD2. Trimming took 3 bases from V and 6 from J; bases not matched to a gene: 6. CDR1 and CDR2 from the germline V gene are MNHEY and SMNVEV (reference sequence). This CDR3 is 15 amino acids long. The CDR3 reads CASSFRLAGPNEQFF. Written as DNA, the CDR3 is TGTGCCAGCAGTTTTCGCCTAGCGGGGCCCAATGAGCAGTTCTTC.

The chain links TRBV6-6 to TRBJ2-2; 7 bases fit TRBD2. The CDR3 totals 15 residues. Germline lookup yields CDR1 MNHNY and CDR2 SVGAGI (reference sequence). Germline trimming cut 11 bases from V and 4 bases from J; bases unmatched to any gene: 13. CDR3 sequence reads: CAGRRRRGSTGELFF. DNA for the CDR3: TGTGCCGGGCGACGGCGGCGGGGGTCCACCGGGGAGCTGTTTTTT.

This clonotype was counted ten times or more. The rearrangement uses TRBV7-9 and TRBJ2-6, with 8 bases identical to TRBD1. The CDR3 sequence is 18 residues long. Germline-derived CDR1 and CDR2 are SEHNR and FQNEAQ (reference sequence). Trimming at V came to 2 bases and at J to 0 bases, leaving 6 bases not matched to a gene. This CDR3 reads CASSLSGGGHSGANVLTF. The CDR3 DNA reads TGTGCCAGCAGCTTATCAGGGGGCGGTCACTCTGGGGCCAACGTCCTGACTTTC.